The present T cell receptor beta chain was sequenced within a study of blood T cell repertoires in COVID-19. Study-wide context: From T cells, B-cell-depleted T cells, or PBMCs came the material, which was cDNA or gDNA.

Per the germline V gene, CDR1 is LGHNA and CDR2 is YNFKEQ. This CDR3 is built from 18 residues. Germline trimming cut 6 bases from V and 4 bases from J; bases unmatched to any gene: 15. The method was immunoSEQ multiplex PCR; TCRdb's version includes in-frame clones alone and lacks a portion of them. The sample carries approximately 240,000 clones, around nine tenths recorded once. Sequences were obtained from peripheral blood. The TCR sequence derives from a woman between 18 and 29 years old who had recovered from COVID-19. This rearrangement joins TRBV4-2 to TRBJ2-3; 11 bases align to TRBD2. In DNA, the CDR3 is TGTGCCAGCAGTCTCCCTGACTTAGCGGGAGGGAGAGCAGATACGCAGTATTTT. Translation: CASSLPDLAGGRADTQYF.